These T cell receptor beta chains were read from a single sample in a study of T cell repertoires in cytomegalovirus infection. Using its own MiXCR run on the reads, TCRdb lists one record per CDR3 protein. The sample yields hundreds of thousands of distinct CDR3 sequences, around 30% seen once. Their antigen targets remain unknown. The sequencing used cultured CD8+ T cells from PBMCs, collected from culture after CMV antigen stimulation. These receptors came from a human donor in good health (CMV status not recorded). Some clones in this sample may be carry-over from other donors' samples. Both conserved end residues are part of each CDR3. The D gene is left open where the match is weak. Rows give clone size only sometimes, using once, few, many, or a class for an expanded clone.

abundance: once; v_gene: TRBV5-1; d_gene: NA; j_gene: TRBJ1-1; CDR3nt: TGCGCCAGCAGCGGAAACAGGACTGAAGCTTTCTTT; CDR3aa: CASSGNRTEAFF
abundance: NA; v_gene: TRBV12-3/TRBV12-4; d_gene: TRBD1; j_gene: TRBJ1-4; CDR3nt: TGTGCCAGCAGCCGAGGGACAGGGAAGGAAAAACTGTTTTTT; CDR3aa: CASSRGTGKEKLFF
abundance: NA; v_gene: TRBV6-2/TRBV6-3; d_gene: NA; j_gene: TRBJ2-1; CDR3nt: TGTGCCAGCAAACCGGGACTGAGTTACAATGAGCAGTTCTTC; CDR3aa: CASKPGLSYNEQFF
abundance: NA; v_gene: TRBV29-1; d_gene: NA; j_gene: TRBJ2-2; CDR3nt: TGCAGCGTGTACACCGGGGAGCTGTTTTTT; CDR3aa: CSVYTGELFF
abundance: NA; v_gene: TRBV6-2/TRBV6-3; d_gene: NA; j_gene: TRBJ1-1; CDR3nt: TGTGCCAGCAGGCTCAATCGGGGCCATAACACTGAAGCTTTCTTT; CDR3aa: CASRLNRGHNTEAFF
abundance: once; v_gene: TRBV5-6; d_gene: NA; j_gene: TRBJ2-1; CDR3nt: TGTGCCAGCAGCTTGACCCGGGGGGCCCCCAATGAGCAGTTCTTC; CDR3aa: CASSLTRGAPNEQFF
abundance: many; v_gene: TRBV7-9; d_gene: NA; j_gene: TRBJ1-5; CDR3nt: TGTGCCAGCAGCATGATGGGGAGTCAGCCCCAGCATTTT; CDR3aa: CASSMMGSQPQHF
abundance: few; v_gene: TRBV12-3/TRBV12-4; d_gene: NA; j_gene: TRBJ1-5; CDR3nt: TGTGCCTCCCGGGCAGGGAATCAGCCCCAGCATTTT; CDR3aa: CASRAGNQPQHF
abundance: NA; v_gene: TRBV27; d_gene: TRBD1; j_gene: TRBJ1-5; CDR3nt: TGTGCCAGCAGTTTACAGGGGGAGTATCAGCCCCAGCATTTT; CDR3aa: CASSLQGEYQPQHF
abundance: NA; v_gene: TRBV9; d_gene: NA; j_gene: TRBJ1-1; CDR3nt: TGTGCCAGCAGCCCCTTGCAAAACACTGAAGCTTTCTTT; CDR3aa: CASSPLQNTEAFF
abundance: many; v_gene: TRBV7-9; d_gene: NA; j_gene: TRBJ2-2; CDR3nt: TGTGCCAGCAGACCACCCGACACCGGGGAGCTGTTTTTT; CDR3aa: CASRPPDTGELFF
abundance: once; v_gene: TRBV4-3; d_gene: TRBD1; j_gene: TRBJ2-1; CDR3nt: TGCGCCAGCAGCCAAGCATCCCGGGCAGGGGGCTCCTACAATGAGCAGTTCTTC; CDR3aa: CASSQASRAGGSYNEQFF
abundance: once; v_gene: TRBV7-9; d_gene: TRBD1; j_gene: TRBJ1-5; CDR3nt: TGTGCCAGCAGCTATGACAGGGGAGGGGATCAGTCCCAGCATTTT; CDR3aa: CASSYDRGGDQSQHF
abundance: few; v_gene: TRBV12-3/TRBV12-4; d_gene: TRBD2; j_gene: TRBJ2-5; CDR3nt: TGTGCCAGCAGTACACTAGCGGGGGCGTCCCGGGAGACCCAGTACTTC; CDR3aa: CASSTLAGASRETQYF
abundance: NA; v_gene: TRBV12-3/TRBV12-4; d_gene: TRBD2; j_gene: TRBJ2-5; CDR3nt: TGTGCCAGCAGTCTTCTAACTAGCGGGGATTTAGAGACCCAGTACTTC; CDR3aa: CASSLLTSGDLETQYF
abundance: NA; v_gene: TRBV24-1; d_gene: TRBD1; j_gene: TRBJ2-2; CDR3nt: TGTGCCACCAGTGGTGGACAGGGGGCTGCCGGGGAGCTGTTTTTT; CDR3aa: CATSGGQGAAGELFF
abundance: NA; v_gene: TRBV2; d_gene: NA; j_gene: TRBJ2-5; CDR3nt: TGTGCCAGCAGTCCGGGGGGCCACCTAAGGGAGACCCAGTACTTC; CDR3aa: CASSPGGHLRETQYF
abundance: few; v_gene: TRBV7-9; d_gene: NA; j_gene: TRBJ2-5; CDR3nt: TGTGCCAGCAGCCCGGATGGCCAAGAGACCCAGTACTTC; CDR3aa: CASSPDGQETQYF
abundance: NA; v_gene: TRBV7-2; d_gene: NA; j_gene: TRBJ2-7; CDR3nt: TGTGCCAGCAGCTTAGAGGCGGGGGCCCCTCTCGAGCAGTACTTC; CDR3aa: CASSLEAGAPLEQYF
abundance: NA; v_gene: TRBV4-1; d_gene: NA; j_gene: TRBJ1-1; CDR3nt: TGCGCCAGCAGCCCGCGCGCAGGGGCCTTGAACACTGAAGCTTTCTTT; CDR3aa: CASSPRAGALNTEAFF
abundance: NA; v_gene: TRBV7-6; d_gene: TRBD1; j_gene: TRBJ2-2; CDR3nt: TGTGCCAGCAGCCTACTTCGGACAGGGCGCGAAATTAACACCGGGGAGCTGTTTTTT; CDR3aa: CASSLLRTGREINTGELFF
abundance: NA; v_gene: TRBV7-9; d_gene: TRBD1; j_gene: TRBJ1-1; CDR3nt: TGTGCCAGCAGCATGACAGGGGCCGGCAATGAAGCTTTCTTT; CDR3aa: CASSMTGAGNEAFF
abundance: few; v_gene: TRBV19; d_gene: NA; j_gene: TRBJ2-7; CDR3nt: TGTGCCAGTAGCACCGGGCCCTACTCCTACGAGCAGTACTTC; CDR3aa: CASSTGPYSYEQYF
abundance: NA; v_gene: TRBV5-6; d_gene: NA; j_gene: TRBJ2-3; CDR3nt: TGTGCCAGCAGCTACACTCAGGCAGATACGCAGTATTTT; CDR3aa: CASSYTQADTQYF
abundance: many; v_gene: TRBV28; d_gene: NA; j_gene: TRBJ1-5; CDR3nt: TGTGCCAGCAGTCCAGTCCGCAATCAGCCCCAGCATTTT; CDR3aa: CASSPVRNQPQHF
abundance: NA; v_gene: TRBV27; d_gene: NA; j_gene: TRBJ2-7; CDR3nt: TGTGCCAGCAGTTTAGGACCATACTACGAGCAGTACTTC; CDR3aa: CASSLGPYYEQYF
abundance: NA; v_gene: TRBV4-2; d_gene: TRBD1; j_gene: TRBJ1-3; CDR3nt: TGTGCCAGCAGCCAGGGACAGGGGAGGGGAAACACCATATATTTT; CDR3aa: CASSQGQGRGNTIYF
abundance: many; v_gene: TRBV7-2; d_gene: NA; j_gene: TRBJ2-5; CDR3nt: TGTGCCAGCAGCTTAGCGCTAAGGCGGGGAGGAGAGACCCAGTACTTC; CDR3aa: CASSLALRRGGETQYF
abundance: many; v_gene: TRBV7-6; d_gene: NA; j_gene: TRBJ1-6; CDR3nt: TGTGCCAGCAGCTCTGGTACAAGTCAGCCCCTCCACTTT; CDR3aa: CASSSGTSQPLHF
abundance: few; v_gene: TRBV27; d_gene: NA; j_gene: TRBJ1-2; CDR3nt: TGTGCCAGCAGTTCCGAAGGACAGGGCTACACCTTC; CDR3aa: CASSSEGQGYTF